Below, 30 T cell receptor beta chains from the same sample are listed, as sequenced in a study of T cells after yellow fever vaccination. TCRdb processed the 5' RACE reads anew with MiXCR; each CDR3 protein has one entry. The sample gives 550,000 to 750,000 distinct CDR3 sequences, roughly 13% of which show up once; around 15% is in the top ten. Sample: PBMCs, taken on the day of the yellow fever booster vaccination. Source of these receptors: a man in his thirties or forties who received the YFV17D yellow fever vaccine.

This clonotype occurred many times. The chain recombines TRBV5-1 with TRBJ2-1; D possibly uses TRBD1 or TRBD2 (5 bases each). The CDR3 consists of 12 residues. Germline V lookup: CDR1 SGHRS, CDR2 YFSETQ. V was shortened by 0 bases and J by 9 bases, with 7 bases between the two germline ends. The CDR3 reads CASSLAGPEQFF. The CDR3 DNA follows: TGCGCCAGCAGCTTGGCGGGGCCTGAGCAGTTCTTC.

The CDR3 is CASTPGQGGEQYF. The CDR3 coding sequence is TGTGCCAGCACCCCGGGACAGGGAGGCGAGCAGTACTTC. The chain has TRBV5-5 and TRBJ2-7; 9 positions agree with TRBD1. J lost 6 bases, V lost 6 bases, and 7 bases had no gene match. The CDR3 consists of 13 residues. Germline values: CDR1 SGHKS, CDR2 YYEKEE (reference sequence).

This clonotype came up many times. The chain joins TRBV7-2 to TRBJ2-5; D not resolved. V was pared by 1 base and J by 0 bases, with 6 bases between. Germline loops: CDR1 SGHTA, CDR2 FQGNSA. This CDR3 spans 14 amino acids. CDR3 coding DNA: TGTGCCAGCAGCTTAGAGAGGAACCAAGAGACCCAGTACTTC. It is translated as CASSLERNQETQYF. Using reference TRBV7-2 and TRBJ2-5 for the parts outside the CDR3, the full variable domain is GAGVSQSPSNKVTEKGKDVELRCDPISGHTALYWYRQSLGQGLEFLIYFQGNSAPDKSGLPSDRFSAERTGGSVSTLTIQRTQQEDSAVYLCASSLERNQETQYFGPGTRLLVL.

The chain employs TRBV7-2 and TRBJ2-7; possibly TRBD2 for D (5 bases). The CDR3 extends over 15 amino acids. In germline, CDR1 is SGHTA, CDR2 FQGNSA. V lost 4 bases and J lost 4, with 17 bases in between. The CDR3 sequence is CASSSGSRAQYEQYF. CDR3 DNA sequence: TGTGCCAGCAGCTCGGGGAGTAGGGCCCAGTACGAGCAGTACTTC.

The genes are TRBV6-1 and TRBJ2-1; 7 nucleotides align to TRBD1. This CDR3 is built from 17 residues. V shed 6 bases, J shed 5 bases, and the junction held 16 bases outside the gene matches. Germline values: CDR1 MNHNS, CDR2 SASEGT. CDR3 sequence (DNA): TGTGCCAGCAGCCGCTGGGCAAAGAGGGGGCAGGACAATGAGCAGTTCTTC. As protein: CASSRWAKRGQDNEQFF.

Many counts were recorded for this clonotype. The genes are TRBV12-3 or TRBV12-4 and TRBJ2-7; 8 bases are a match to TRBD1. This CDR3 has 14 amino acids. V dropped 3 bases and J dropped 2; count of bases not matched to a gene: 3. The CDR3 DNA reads TGTGCCAGCAGTTTTGGGACAGGTCCCTACGAGCAGTACTTC. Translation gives CASSFGTGPYEQYF.

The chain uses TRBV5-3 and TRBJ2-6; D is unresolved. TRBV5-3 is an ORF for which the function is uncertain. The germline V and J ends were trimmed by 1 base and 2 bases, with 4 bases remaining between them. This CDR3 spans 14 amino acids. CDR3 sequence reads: CARSLLAGANVLTF. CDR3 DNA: TGTGCCAGAAGCTTGTTGGCTGGGGCCAACGTCCTGACTTTC.

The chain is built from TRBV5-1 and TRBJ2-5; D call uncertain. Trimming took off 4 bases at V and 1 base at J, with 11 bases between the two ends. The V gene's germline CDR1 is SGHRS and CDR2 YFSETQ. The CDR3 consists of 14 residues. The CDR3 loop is CASSTASIQETQYF. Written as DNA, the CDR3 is TGCGCCAGCAGCACAGCTAGTATCCAAGAGACCCAGTACTTC. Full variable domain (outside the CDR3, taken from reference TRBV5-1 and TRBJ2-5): KAGVTQTPRYLIKTRGQQVTLSCSPISGHRSVSWYQQTPGQGLQFLFEYFSETQRNKGNFPGRFSGRQFSNSRSEMNVSTLELGDSALYLCASSTASIQETQYFGPGTRLLVL.

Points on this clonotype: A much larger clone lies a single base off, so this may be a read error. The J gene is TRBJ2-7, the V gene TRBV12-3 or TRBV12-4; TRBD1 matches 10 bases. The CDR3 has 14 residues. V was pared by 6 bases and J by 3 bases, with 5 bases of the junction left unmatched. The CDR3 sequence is CASRTGGLYYEQYF. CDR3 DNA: TGTGCCAGCAGGACAGGGGGCTTATACTACGAGCAGTACTTC.

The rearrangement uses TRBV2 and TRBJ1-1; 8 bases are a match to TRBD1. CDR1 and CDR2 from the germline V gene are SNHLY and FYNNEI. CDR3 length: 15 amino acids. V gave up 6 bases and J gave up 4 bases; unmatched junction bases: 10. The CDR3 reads CASRIGTGWGTEAFF. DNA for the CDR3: TGTGCCAGCAGGATCGGGACAGGTTGGGGCACTGAAGCTTTCTTT.

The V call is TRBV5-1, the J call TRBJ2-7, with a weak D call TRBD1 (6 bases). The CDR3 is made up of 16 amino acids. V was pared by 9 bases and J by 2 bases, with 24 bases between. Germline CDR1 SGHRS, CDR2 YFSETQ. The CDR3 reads CATSRDTPPGTYEQYF. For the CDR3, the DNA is TGCGCCACCTCCCGGGACACCCCCCCAGGAACCTACGAGCAGTACTTC.

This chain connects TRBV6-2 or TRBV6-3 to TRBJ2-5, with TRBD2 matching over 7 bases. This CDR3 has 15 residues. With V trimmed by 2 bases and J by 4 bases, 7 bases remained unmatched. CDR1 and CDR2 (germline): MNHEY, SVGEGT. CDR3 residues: CASSYGFGGRETQYF. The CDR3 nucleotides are TGTGCCAGCAGTTACGGGTTTGGCGGGAGAGAGACCCAGTACTTC.

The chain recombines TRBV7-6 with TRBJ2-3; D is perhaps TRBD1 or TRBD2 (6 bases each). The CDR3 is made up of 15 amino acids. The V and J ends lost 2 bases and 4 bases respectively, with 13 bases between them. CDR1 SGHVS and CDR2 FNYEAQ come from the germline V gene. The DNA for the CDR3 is TGTGCCAGCAGCTTAACGGGGGCCGCCCCAGATACGCAGTATTTT. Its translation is CASSLTGAAPDTQYF.

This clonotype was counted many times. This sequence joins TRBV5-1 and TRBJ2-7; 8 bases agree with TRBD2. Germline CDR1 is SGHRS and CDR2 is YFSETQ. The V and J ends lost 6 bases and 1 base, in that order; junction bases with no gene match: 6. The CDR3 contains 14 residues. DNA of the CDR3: TGCGCCAGCACGAGCGGGAGTGGGTCCTACGAGCAGTACTTC. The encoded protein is CASTSGSGSYEQYF.

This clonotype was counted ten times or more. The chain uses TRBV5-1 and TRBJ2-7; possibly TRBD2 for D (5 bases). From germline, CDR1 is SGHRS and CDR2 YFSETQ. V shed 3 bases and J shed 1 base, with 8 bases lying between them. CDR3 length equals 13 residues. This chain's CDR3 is CASSSDYSYEQYF. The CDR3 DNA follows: TGCGCCAGCAGCTCTGACTATTCCTACGAGCAGTACTTC.

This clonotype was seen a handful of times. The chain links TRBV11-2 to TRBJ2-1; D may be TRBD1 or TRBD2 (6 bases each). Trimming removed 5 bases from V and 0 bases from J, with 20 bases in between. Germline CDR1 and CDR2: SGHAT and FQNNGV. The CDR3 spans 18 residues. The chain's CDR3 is CASSQNIGGRSSYNEQFF. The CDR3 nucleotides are TGTGCCAGCAGCCAAAATATCGGGGGCCGTAGCTCCTACAATGAGCAGTTCTTC. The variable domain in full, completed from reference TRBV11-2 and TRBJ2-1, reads EAGVAQSPRYKIIEKRQSVAFWCNPISGHATLYWYQQILGQGPKLLIQFQNNGVVDDSQLPKDRFSAERLKGVDSTLKIQPAKLEDSAVYLCASSQNIGGRSSYNEQFFGPGTRLTVL.

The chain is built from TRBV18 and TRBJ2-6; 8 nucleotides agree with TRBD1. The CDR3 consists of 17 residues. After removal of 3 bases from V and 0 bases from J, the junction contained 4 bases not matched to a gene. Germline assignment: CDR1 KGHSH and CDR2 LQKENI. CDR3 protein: CASSPFTGGSGANVLTF. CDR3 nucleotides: TGTGCCAGCTCACCGTTTACAGGGGGCTCTGGGGCCAACGTCCTGACTTTC.

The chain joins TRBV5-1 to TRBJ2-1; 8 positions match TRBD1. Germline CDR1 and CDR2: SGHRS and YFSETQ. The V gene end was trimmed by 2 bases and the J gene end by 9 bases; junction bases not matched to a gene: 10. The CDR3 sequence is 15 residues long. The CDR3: CASSFGRGRKIEQFF. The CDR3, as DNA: TGCGCCAGCAGCTTCGGCAGGGGGCGCAAGATTGAGCAGTTCTTC.

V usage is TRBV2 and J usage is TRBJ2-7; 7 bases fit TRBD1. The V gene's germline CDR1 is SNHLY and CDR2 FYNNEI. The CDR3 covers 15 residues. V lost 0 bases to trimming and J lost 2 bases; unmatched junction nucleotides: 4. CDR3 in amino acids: CASSEAERGPYEQYF. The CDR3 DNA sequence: TGTGCCAGCAGTGAAGCTGAAAGGGGGCCCTACGAGCAGTACTTC.

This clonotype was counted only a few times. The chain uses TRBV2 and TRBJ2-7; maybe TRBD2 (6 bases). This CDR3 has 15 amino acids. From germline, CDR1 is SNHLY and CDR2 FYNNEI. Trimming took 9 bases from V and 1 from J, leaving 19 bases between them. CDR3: CASRRGGAGSYEQYF. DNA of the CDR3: TGTGCCAGTCGACGCGGAGGGGCTGGGTCCTACGAGCAGTACTTC.

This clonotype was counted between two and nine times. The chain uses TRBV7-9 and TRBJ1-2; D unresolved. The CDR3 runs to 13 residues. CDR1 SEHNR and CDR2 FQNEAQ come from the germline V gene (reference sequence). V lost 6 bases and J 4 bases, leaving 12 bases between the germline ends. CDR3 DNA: TGTGCCAGCAGTCACGACGGCAGCTATGGCTACACCTTC. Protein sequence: CASSHDGSYGYTF.

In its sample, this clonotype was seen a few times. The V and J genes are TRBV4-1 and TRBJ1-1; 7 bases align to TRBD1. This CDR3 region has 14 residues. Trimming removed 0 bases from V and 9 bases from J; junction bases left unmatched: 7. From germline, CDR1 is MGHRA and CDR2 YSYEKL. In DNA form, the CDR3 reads TGCGCCAGCAGCCAAGATTGGGAGACAGGGAAAGCTTTCTTT. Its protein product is CASSQDWETGKAFF.

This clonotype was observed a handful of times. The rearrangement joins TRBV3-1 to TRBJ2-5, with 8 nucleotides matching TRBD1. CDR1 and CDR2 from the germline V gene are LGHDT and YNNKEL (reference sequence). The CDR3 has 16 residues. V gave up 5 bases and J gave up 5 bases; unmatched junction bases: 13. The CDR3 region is CASSKQDRALRETQYF. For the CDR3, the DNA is TGTGCCAGCAGCAAACAGGACAGGGCCCTTAGGGAGACCCAGTACTTC.

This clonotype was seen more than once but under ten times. This CDR3 reads CASGMNTEAFF. The CDR3 DNA reads as TGTGCCAGCGGTATGAACACTGAAGCTTTCTTT. V gene TRBV14 combines with J gene TRBJ1-1; D ambiguous. The germline V and J ends were trimmed by 8 bases and 0 bases, with 4 bases remaining between them. CDR1 and CDR2 (germline): SGHDN, FVKESK. The CDR3 sequence is 11 residues long.

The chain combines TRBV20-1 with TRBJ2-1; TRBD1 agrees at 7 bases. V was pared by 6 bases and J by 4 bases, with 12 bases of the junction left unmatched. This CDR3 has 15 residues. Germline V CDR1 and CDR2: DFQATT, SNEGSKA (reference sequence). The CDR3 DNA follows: TGCAGTGCCACTACAGGGGAAACTCTATACAATGAGCAGTTCTTC. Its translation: CSATTGETLYNEQFF.

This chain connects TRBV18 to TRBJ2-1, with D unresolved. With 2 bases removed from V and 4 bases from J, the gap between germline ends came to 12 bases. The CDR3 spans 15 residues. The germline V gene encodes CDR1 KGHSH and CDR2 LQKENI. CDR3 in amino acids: CASSPSGVEYNEQFF. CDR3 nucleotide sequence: TGTGCCAGCTCACCATCGGGTGTGGAGTACAATGAGCAGTTCTTC.

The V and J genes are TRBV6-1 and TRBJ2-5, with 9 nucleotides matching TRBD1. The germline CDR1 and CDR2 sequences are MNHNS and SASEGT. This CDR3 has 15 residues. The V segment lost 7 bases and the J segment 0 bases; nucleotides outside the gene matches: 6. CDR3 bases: TGTGCCAGCAACCGGGGACAGGGCCACCAAGAGACCCAGTACTTC. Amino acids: CASNRGQGHQETQYF.

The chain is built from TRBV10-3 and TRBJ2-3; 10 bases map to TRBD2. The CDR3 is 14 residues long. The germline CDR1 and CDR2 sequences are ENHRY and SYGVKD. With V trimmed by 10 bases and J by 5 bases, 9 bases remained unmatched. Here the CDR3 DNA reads TGTGCCAGTTCTAGCGGGAGATTGAAAGATACGCAGTATTTT. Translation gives CASSSGRLKDTQYF.

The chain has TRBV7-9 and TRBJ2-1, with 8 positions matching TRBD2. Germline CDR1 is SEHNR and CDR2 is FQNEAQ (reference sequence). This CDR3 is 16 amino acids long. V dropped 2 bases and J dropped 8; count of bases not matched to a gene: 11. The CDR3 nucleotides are TGTGCCAGCAGCTTAAGGGCCGGGACTAGTATATATGAGCAGTTCTTC. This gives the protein CASSLRAGTSIYEQFF.

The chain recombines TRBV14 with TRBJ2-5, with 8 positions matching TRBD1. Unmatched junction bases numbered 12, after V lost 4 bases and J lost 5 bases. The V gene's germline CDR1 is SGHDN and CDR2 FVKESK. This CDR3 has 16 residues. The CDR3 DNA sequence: TGTGCCAGCAGCCCCACGTCCCGGACAGGGAAGGAGACCCAGTACTTC. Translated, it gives CASSPTSRTGKETQYF.